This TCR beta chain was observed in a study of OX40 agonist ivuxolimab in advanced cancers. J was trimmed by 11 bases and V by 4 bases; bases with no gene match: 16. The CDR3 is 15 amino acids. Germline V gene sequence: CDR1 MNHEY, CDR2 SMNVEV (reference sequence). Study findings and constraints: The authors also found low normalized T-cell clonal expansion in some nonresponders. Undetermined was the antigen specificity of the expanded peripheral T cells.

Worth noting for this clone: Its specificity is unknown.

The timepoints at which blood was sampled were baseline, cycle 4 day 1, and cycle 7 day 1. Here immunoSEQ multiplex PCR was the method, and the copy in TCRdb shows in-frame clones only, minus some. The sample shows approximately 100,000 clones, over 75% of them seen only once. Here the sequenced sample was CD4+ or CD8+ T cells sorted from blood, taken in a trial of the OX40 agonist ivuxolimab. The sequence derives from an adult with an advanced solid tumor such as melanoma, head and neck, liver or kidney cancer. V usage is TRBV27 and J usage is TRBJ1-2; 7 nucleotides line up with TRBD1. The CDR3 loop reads CASSSAMGGTANYTF. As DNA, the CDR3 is TGTGCCAGCAGTTCGGCGATGGGGGGGACAGCCAATTACACCTTC.